This T cell receptor beta chain came from a study of cytomegalovirus exposure and HLA in healthy donors. General study findings and limits: Confirmation was obtained in vitro that a few CMV-associated chains are specific for CMV antigens. Presence/absence analyses supposed approximately even sequencing depth among donors. Researchers reported in a later analysis that a missense DCLRE1C variant was tied to TCR beta V- and J-gene trimming. Researchers had no immune exposure information except CMV serostatus available.

With respect to this clone: Its antigen remains unknown.

The CDR3 has 15 residues. The germline V gene has CDR1 LNHDA and CDR2 SQIVND (reference sequence). V shed 5 bases and J shed 2 bases, with 15 bases lying between them. A multiplex PCR was run with 60 Vbeta primers and 13 Jbeta primers. The table came from immunoSEQ multiplex PCR; TCRdb's copy has only in-frame clones and leaves some out. The sample has about 160,000 clones; about 85% are singletons. The TCR comes from a man aged 18 to 35 in good health and CMV-seropositive. Material: PBMCs. The V call is TRBV19, the J call TRBJ1-1, with D maybe TRBD1 (5 bases). CDR3 sequence reads: CASSPQGGSNTEAFF. Written as DNA, the CDR3 is TGTGCCAGTAGTCCCCAGGGAGGGTCCAACACTGAAGCTTTCTTT.